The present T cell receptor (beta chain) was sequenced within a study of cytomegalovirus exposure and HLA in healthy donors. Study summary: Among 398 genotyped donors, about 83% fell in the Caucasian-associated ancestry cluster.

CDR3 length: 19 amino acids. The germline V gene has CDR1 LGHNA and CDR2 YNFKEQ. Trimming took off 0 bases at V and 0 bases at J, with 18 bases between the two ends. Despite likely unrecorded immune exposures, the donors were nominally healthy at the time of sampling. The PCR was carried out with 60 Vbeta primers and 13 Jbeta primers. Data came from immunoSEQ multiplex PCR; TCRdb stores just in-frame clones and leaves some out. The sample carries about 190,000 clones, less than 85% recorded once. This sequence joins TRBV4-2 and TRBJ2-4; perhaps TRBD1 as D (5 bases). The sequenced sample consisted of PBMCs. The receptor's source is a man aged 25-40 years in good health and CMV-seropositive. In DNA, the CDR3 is TGTGCCAGCAGCCAAGAGGGGCCCGTAGGGTTCGAAGCCAAAAACATTCAGTACTTC. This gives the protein CASSQEGPVGFEAKNIQYF.